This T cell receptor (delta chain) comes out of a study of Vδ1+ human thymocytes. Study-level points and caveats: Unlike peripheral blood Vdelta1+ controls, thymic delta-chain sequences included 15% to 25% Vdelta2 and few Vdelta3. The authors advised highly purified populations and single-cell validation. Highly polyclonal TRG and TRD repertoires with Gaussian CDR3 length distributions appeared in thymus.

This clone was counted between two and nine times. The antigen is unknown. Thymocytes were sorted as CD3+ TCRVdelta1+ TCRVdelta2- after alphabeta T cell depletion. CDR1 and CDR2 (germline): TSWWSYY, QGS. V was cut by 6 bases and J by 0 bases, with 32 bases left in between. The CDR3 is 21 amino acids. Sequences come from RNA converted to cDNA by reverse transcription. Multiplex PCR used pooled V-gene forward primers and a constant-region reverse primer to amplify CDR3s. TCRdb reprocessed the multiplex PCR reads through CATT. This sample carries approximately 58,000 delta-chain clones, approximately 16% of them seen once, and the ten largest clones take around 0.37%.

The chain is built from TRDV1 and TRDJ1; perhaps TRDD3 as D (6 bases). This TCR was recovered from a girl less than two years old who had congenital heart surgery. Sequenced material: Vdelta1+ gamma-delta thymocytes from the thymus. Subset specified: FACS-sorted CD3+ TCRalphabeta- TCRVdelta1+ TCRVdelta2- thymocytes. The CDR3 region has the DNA TGTGCTCTTGGACAAAGGGGGACGTGGGGTGGGGTCAGTTGGTACACCGATAAACTCATCTTT. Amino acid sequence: CALGQRGTWGGVSWYTDKLIF.